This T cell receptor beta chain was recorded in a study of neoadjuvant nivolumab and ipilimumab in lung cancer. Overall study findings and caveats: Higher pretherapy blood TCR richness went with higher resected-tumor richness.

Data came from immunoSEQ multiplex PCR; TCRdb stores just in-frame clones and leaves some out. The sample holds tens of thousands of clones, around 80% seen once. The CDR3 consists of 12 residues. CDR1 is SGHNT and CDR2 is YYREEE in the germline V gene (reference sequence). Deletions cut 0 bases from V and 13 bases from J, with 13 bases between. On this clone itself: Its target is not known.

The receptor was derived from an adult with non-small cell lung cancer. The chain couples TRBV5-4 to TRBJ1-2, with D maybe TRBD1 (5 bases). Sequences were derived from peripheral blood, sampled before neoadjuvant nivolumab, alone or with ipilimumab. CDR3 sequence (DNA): TGTGCCAGCAGCTTGGCAGGGCTGGGGTGCACCTTC. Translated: CASSLAGLGCTF.